This T cell receptor beta chain is from a study of T cell responses to AZD1222 COVID-19 vaccine. Method: immunoSEQ multiplex PCR; TCRdb's copy keeps in-frame clones and lacks some. Seen here are around 100,000 clones, just under 90% observed once, and the top ten hold roughly 15%. The study's findings and limits: In the spike-specific TCR repertoire, nearly half reportedly target unmutated variant regions.

V was clipped by 0 bases and J by 4 bases, with 2 bases between them. The CDR3 covers 12 residues. Germline loops: CDR1 ENHRY, CDR2 SYGVKD. With regard to this clone: Its antigen is not identified.

This clonotype originated in an adult in good health. The input for sequencing was peripheral blood, taken on day 0 of AZD1222 vaccination. The chain carries TRBV10-3 and TRBJ2-3; D not resolved. CDR3 bases: TGTGCCATCAGTGAGTCTTCAGATACGCAGTATTTT. Translating gives CAISESSDTQYF.